This T cell receptor beta chain was sequenced in a study of blood T cell repertoires in COVID-19. Per the original methods: Reference gene primer amplification gave nucleated cell count estimates. Assay: immunoSEQ multiplex PCR; the TCRdb copy retains only in-frame clones and omits some. V and J calls and clone size are copied from that table; D and trimming were computed from the DNA. Among 180,000 or so clones listed, 70% to 90% were seen once. The germline V gene encodes CDR1 SQVTM and CDR2 ANQGSEA. The CDR3 is made up of 13 amino acids. Trimming pared 7 bases from V and 7 bases from J, leaving 19 bases between.

Sample: peripheral blood. The chain links TRBV29-1 to TRBJ1-1; D unclear. The sequence came from a human donor with active or convalescent COVID-19. The donor label of this sample is uncertain. The CDR3 nucleotides are TGCAGCGGCTACGAAGGTGTCAGAGGTGAAGCTTTCTTT. It is translated as CSGYEGVRGEAFF.